This T cell receptor beta chain was sequenced for a study of read filtering for tumor transcriptome and immune sequencing. The overall study: The cohort had over 16 men and about 15 women aged about 47 to 80, mean roughly 66 years.

Study-wide points: Approximately 80% of IR-seq clonotypes had one read, totaling approximately 3.5% of reads; RNA-seq: roughly 76% and 46%. Correlation between methods rose after single-read clonotypes were removed.

The germline gives CDR1 SGHDT, CDR2 YYEEEE. V was pared by 5 bases and J by 6 bases, with 12 bases of the junction left unmatched. The CDR3 has 17 residues. The table lists this clonotype with many counts. Its matching antigen is unknown. The library was built from 400 to 500 ng RNA with molecular barcoded adaptors for alpha/delta and beta/gamma chains. TCRdb reprocessed the reads via MiXCR and lists one record per CDR3 protein. The sample records under 150,000 distinct CDR3 sequences, 13% being singletons. This sequence was found in a donor older than 35 with multiple myeloma. This chain connects TRBV5-6 to TRBJ2-2; 11 bases match TRBD1. The sequencing sample was made of a population of CD138-negative cells sorted from bone marrow. The CDR3 DNA follows: TGTGCCAGCAGTGACACCTTCGGGACAGGGGGTCCCGGGGAGCTGTTTTTT. Protein: CASSDTFGTGGPGELFF.